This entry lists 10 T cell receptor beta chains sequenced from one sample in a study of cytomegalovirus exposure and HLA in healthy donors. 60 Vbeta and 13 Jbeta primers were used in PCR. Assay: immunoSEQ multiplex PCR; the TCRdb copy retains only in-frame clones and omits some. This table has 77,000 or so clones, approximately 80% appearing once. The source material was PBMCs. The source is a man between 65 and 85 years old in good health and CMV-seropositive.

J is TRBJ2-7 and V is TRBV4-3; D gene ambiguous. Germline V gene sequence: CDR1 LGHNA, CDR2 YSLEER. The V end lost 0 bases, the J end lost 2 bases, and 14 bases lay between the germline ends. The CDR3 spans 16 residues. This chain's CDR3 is CASSQDLVALPYEQYF. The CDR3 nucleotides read TGCGCCAGCAGCCAAGATCTCGTGGCTTTACCCTACGAGCAGTACTTC.

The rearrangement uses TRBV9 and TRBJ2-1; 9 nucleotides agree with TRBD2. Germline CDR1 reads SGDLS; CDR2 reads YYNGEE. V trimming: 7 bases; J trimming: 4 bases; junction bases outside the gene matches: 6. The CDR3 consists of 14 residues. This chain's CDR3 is CASSKAGGYNEQFF. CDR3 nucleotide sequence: TGTGCCAGCTCTAAGGCGGGAGGGTACAATGAGCAGTTCTTC.

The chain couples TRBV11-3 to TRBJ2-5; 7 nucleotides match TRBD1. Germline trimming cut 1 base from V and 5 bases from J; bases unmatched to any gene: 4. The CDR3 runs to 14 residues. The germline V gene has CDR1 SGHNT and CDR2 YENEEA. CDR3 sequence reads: CASSLGQGGETQYF. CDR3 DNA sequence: TGTGCCAGCAGCTTAGGACAGGGTGGCGAGACCCAGTACTTC. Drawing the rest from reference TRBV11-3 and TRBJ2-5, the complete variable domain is EAGVVQSPRYKIIEKKQPVAFWCNPISGHNTLYWYLQNLGQGPELLIRYENEEAVDDSQLPKDRFSAERLKGVDSTLKIQPAELGDSAVYLCASSLGQGGETQYFGPGTRLLVL.

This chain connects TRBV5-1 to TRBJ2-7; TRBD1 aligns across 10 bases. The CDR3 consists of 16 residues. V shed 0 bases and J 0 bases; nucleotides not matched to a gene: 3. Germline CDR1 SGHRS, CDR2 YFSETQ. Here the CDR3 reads CASSLAGTGVSYEQYF. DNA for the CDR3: TGCGCCAGCAGCTTGGCCGGGACAGGGGTCTCCTACGAGCAGTACTTC.

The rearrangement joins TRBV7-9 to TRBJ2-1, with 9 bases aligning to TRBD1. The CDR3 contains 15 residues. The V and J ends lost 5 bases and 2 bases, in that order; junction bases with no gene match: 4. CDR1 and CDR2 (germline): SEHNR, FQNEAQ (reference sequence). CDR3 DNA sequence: TGTGCCAGCAGCCGGGGACAGGGAACCTACAATGAGCAGTTCTTC. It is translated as CASSRGQGTYNEQFF.

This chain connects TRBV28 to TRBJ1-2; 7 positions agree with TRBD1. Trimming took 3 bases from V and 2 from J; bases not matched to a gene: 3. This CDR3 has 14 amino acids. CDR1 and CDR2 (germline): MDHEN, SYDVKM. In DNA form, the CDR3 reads TGTGCCAGCAGTTTTCCGGGACAGAACTATGGCTACACCTTC. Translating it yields CASSFPGQNYGYTF.

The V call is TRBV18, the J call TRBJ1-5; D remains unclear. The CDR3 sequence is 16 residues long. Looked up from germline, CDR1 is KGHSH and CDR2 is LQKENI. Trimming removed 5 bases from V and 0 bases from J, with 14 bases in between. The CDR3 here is CASSANSEYSNQPQHF. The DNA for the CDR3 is TGTGCCAGCTCAGCAAATTCAGAATATAGCAATCAGCCCCAGCATTTT. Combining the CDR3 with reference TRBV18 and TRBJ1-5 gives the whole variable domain NAGVMQNPRHLVRRRGQEARLRCSPMKGHSHVYWYRQLPEEGLKFMVYLQKENIIDESGMPKERFSAEFPKEGPSILRIQQVVRGDSAAYFCASSANSEYSNQPQHFGDGTRLSIL.

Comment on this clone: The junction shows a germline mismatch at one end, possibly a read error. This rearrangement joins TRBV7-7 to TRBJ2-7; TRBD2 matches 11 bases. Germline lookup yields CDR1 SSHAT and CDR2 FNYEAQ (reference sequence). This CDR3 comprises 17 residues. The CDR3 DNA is TGTGCTAGCAGTTCAAACATTCTAGCGGGAGGCCTCCACGAGCAGTACTTC. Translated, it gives CASSSNILAGGLHEQYF.

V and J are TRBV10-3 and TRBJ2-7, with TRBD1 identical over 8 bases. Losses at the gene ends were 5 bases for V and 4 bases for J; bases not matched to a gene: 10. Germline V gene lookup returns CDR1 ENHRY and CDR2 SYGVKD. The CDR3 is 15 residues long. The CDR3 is CAISQYTGGGYEQYF. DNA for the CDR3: TGTGCCATCAGTCAGTATACAGGGGGTGGGTACGAGCAGTACTTC.

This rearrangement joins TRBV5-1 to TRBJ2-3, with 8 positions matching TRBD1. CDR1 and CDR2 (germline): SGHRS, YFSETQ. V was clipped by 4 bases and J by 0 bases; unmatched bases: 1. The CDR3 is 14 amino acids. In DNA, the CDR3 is TGCGCCAGCAGCCGGGACAGGAGCACAGATACGCAGTATTTT. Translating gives CASSRDRSTDTQYF.